This TCR beta chain was captured in a study of CD4 T cells in relation to SARS-CoV-2 and coronaviruses. Study-wide background: Shared crossreactive spike epitopes were mapped to their HLA restriction. Notes on the study in general: About 65% of donors had memory CD4+ clonotypes crossrecognizing SARS-CoV-2 and common cold coronavirus spike.

To note about this clone: Its specificity is unknown.

Germline CDR1 KGHSH, CDR2 LQKENI. This CDR3 has 17 residues. Trimming stripped 0 bases from V and 4 bases from J, with 16 bases between. Assay used: immunoSEQ multiplex PCR; TCRdb lists only in-frame clones, some missing. The sample carries 15,000 to 20,000 clones, 78% recorded once. Unexposed donor CD4+ T cells date from about 2011-2019, before the COVID-19 pandemic. CD4+ T cells were isolated from the cells after roughly 11 days of culture. Testing used SARS-CoV-2 S/N and four cold-coronavirus spikes on unexposed-donor CD4+ T cells, cells permitting. This chain links TRBV18 with TRBJ2-1; weak D call: TRBD1 (6 bases). This receptor was taken from a human donor in good health. Sequenced sample: CD4+ T cells from PBMCs, cultured in vitro. The CDR3 is CASSPPSQDSHYNEQFF. CDR3 DNA sequence: TGTGCCAGCTCACCACCGTCTCAGGACAGTCATTACAATGAGCAGTTCTTC.